This T cell receptor (beta chain) came from a study of CD8 T cells in ankylosing spondylitis. This clonotype has only one observation. What it binds is unknown. 5'-RACE, quantitative and with molecular barcodes, yielded the TCR beta libraries. Each CDR3 protein gets one entry after TCRdb re-called the 5' RACE reads with MiXCR. Among 470,000 or so distinct CDR3 sequences listed, 20% to 30% were seen once. Germline V CDR1 and CDR2: SNHLY, FYNNEI. V dropped 7 bases and J dropped 4 bases, with 16 bases sitting between them. The CDR3 extends over 14 amino acids. Overall study findings and caveats: A TCR beta motif made of fewer than ten highly homologous variants seemed typical of ankylosing spondylitis blood. Within peripheral blood, clones linked to disease were CD8+ and relatively rare.

The rearrangement uses TRBV2 and TRBJ1-2, with D uncertain. The sample comprised blood, either unsorted or a sorted T cell fraction (not recorded which). This clonotype was sampled from a male donor with ankylosing spondylitis. CDR3 bases: TGTGCCAGCATCGGTCGGGTTGAGGGCTATGGCTACACCTTC. It yields the protein CASIGRVEGYGYTF.